The present T cell receptor (beta chain) was sequenced within a study of blood T cells in healthy people across ages. The total RNA that was extracted per sample amounted to at least 5.5 micrograms. A second PCR of roughly 7 to 11 cycles used a sample-barcoded 5' primer and a J-beta primer mix. MiXCR, applied by TCRdb to the 5' RACE reads, yields one record per CDR3 protein. The sample has hundreds of thousands of distinct CDR3 sequences, 45% to 60% seen once. Sequencing was performed on blood. The receptor was isolated from a woman of 80 years or more in good health.

The CDR3: CASSPARDEQYF. The CDR3 DNA follows: TGTGCCAGCTCACCTGCCAGAGACGAGCAGTACTTC. The chain recombines TRBV18 with TRBJ2-7, with D unresolved. Germline assignment: CDR1 KGHSH and CDR2 LQKENI. This CDR3 comprises 12 residues. V lost 3 bases to trimming and J lost 5 bases, with 8 bases between them.